The 13 T cell receptor beta chains below come from one sample, sequenced in a study of glioma-infiltrating T cells. The iRepertoire nested amplicon-rescue multiplex PCR amplified TCR alpha and beta CDR3s from RNA. Using its own MiXCR run on the multiplex PCR reads, TCRdb lists one record per CDR3 protein. The table shows around 190,000 distinct CDR3 sequences, with 32% occurring only once. The material sequenced was glioma tissue, nonneoplastic brain tissue, or PBMCs (not recorded which). These receptors all stem from a human donor with low-grade glioma or glioblastoma, undergoing nonglioma brain surgery, or in good health (not recorded which).

This clonotype has more than one count but fewer than ten. The chain joins TRBV20-1 to TRBJ2-6; D tentatively fits TRBD1 or TRBD2 (6 bases each). The germline gives CDR1 DFQATT, CDR2 SNEGSKA (reference sequence). V lost 2 bases, J lost 2 bases, and 10 bases lay in between. CDR3 length: 15 residues. CDR3 sequence (DNA): TGCAGTGCTAGAAGGGGGGCCCCTGGGGCCAACGTCCTGACTTTC. Its translation: CSARRGAPGANVLTF.

As regards this clonotype: This may arise from a read error, as a much more abundant clone is one base away. V and J are TRBV14 and TRBJ2-7; a weak D match, TRBD2 (6 bases). Trimming removed 6 bases from V and 0 bases from J, with 12 bases in between. Germline loops: CDR1 SGHDN, CDR2 FVKESK. This CDR3 contains 14 residues. CDR3 sequence (DNA): TGTGCCAGCAGGTGGACGGGGGACTCCTACGAGCAGTACTTC. Encoded protein: CASRWTGDSYEQYF.

The J gene is TRBJ2-1, the V gene TRBV4-3, with a possible D match to TRBD2 (6 bases). Germline V CDR1 and CDR2: LGHNA, YSLEER. The germline V and J ends were trimmed by 6 bases and 3 bases, with 18 bases remaining between them. The CDR3 sequence is 16 residues long. The CDR3 reads CASSPTTAGIYNEQFF. Written as DNA, the CDR3 is TGCGCCAGCAGTCCAACAACCGCGGGAATCTACAATGAGCAGTTCTTC.

The sample holds a few counts of this clonotype. The rearrangement uses TRBV18 and TRBJ2-1, with D possibly being TRBD1 (6 bases). V gave up 3 bases and J gave up 7 bases, with 16 bases separating them. The CDR3 covers 15 residues. The germline gives CDR1 KGHSH, CDR2 LQKENI. The CDR3 DNA sequence: TGTGCCAGCTCACCTCTTACAGGGCCGGGAAATGAGCAGTTCTTC. Translation: CASSPLTGPGNEQFF.

A few counts support this clonotype. The V and J genes are TRBV5-5 and TRBJ1-5; possibly TRBD1 for D (6 bases). The length of the CDR3 is 15 residues. Trimming cost V 4 bases and J 5 bases, with 16 bases left between them. Looked up from germline, CDR1 is SGHKS and CDR2 is YYEKEE (reference sequence). The CDR3 sequence: CASSPQVGGDQPQHF. The CDR3, as DNA: TGTGCCAGCAGCCCACAGGTGGGGGGCGATCAGCCCCAGCATTTT.

There are many counts of this clonotype. The chain is built from TRBV4-1 and TRBJ2-7; TRBD1 aligns across 11 bases. V lost 3 bases and J lost 2; bases outside the gene matches: 3. CDR3 length: 15 amino acids. Germline lookup yields CDR1 MGHRA and CDR2 YSYEKL. The CDR3 nucleotides read TGCGCCAGCAGCCAGGGACAGGGGGGAACCTACGAGCAGTACTTC. Its translation: CASSQGQGGTYEQYF.

This clonotype has a count of ten or more. The chain's CDR3 is CASSDRSSGNTIYF. Here the CDR3 DNA reads TGTGCCAGCAGCGACAGGAGCTCTGGAAACACCATATATTTT. This chain connects TRBV27 to TRBJ1-3; D is possibly TRBD1 (6 bases). The CDR3 has 14 amino acids. Trimming cost V 6 bases and J 0 bases, with 9 bases left between them. Germline V gene lookup returns CDR1 MNHEY and CDR2 SMNVEV (reference sequence).

In its sample, this clonotype was seen many times. The rearrangement joins TRBV7-9 to TRBJ2-3, with D tentatively TRBD2 (6 bases). The germline gives CDR1 SEHNR, CDR2 FQNEAQ (reference sequence). Trimming left V 4 bases short and J 0 bases short, with 14 bases between. The CDR3 extends over 16 amino acids. The CDR3 region is CASSWEAGGSTDTQYF. CDR3 DNA sequence: TGTGCCAGCAGCTGGGAAGCAGGAGGGAGCACAGATACGCAGTATTTT.

This clonotype was counted ten times or more. The gene calls are TRBV6-1 and TRBJ2-3, with D perhaps TRBD2 (5 bases). The germline V gene has CDR1 MNHNS and CDR2 SASEGT. The CDR3 length is 14 residues. V was trimmed by 5 bases and J by 4 bases, leaving 13 bases between them. The CDR3 bases are TGTGCCAGCAGTTATTCCCGGGGAGCAGATACGCAGTATTTT. It codes for CASSYSRGADTQYF.

This clonotype was counted at least ten times. The chain is built from TRBV5-1 and TRBJ1-1, with 12 bases lining up with TRBD1. The CDR3 totals 16 residues. Germline V gene lookup returns CDR1 SGHRS and CDR2 YFSETQ. With 4 bases clipped from V and 7 bases from J, the junction kept 11 bases outside the gene matches. This CDR3 is CASSPGTGGSSYEAFF. The CDR3 DNA follows: TGCGCCAGCAGCCCCGGGACAGGGGGCTCATCCTATGAAGCTTTCTTT.

This clonotype was seen repeatedly, ten times or more. This rearrangement joins TRBV7-3 to TRBJ2-1, with D unresolved. The V gene's germline CDR1 is SGHTA and CDR2 FQGTGA. Trimming removed 4 bases at V and 1 base at J, with 14 bases between. CDR3 length: 16 amino acids. The CDR3 here is CASSSPARKSYNEQFF. The CDR3 DNA is TGTGCCAGCAGCTCCCCGGCCCGAAAGTCCTACAATGAGCAGTTCTTC.

The rearrangement joins TRBV7-9 to TRBJ2-7; 7 bases are shared with TRBD1. The CDR3 extends over 13 amino acids. V dropped 1 base and J dropped 9; count of bases not matched to a gene: 6. Germline CDR1 and CDR2: SEHNR and FQNEAQ (reference sequence). The CDR3 nucleotides are TGTGCCAGCAGCTTAGGGGGGACAGACGGGCAGTACTTC. As protein: CASSLGGTDGQYF.

As DNA, the CDR3 is TGTGCCAGCAGTTTAGGGATAACCCAAGAGACCCAGTACTTC. It codes for CASSLGITQETQYF. The genes are TRBV12-3 or TRBV12-4 and TRBJ2-5; D is unresolved. Between the trimmed V and J ends, which lost 1 base and 1 base, there was a span of 7 bases. The CDR3 spans 14 residues.